Below are 28 T cell receptor beta chains sequenced from a single sample in a study of shared clonotypes between healthy human individuals. The method was immunoSEQ multiplex PCR; TCRdb's version includes in-frame clones alone and lacks a portion of them. Of approximately 1.5 million clones listed, 97% to 99% are singletons. The sequenced material came from naive CD4+ T cells sorted from blood. Stated subset: CD45RA+ positively selected. The receptors were sampled from a man aged 25 to 40 in good health.

The CDR3 is CASSPWNQPQHF. Here the CDR3 DNA reads TGTGCCAGCAGTCCCTGGAATCAGCCCCAGCATTTT. The chain joins TRBV6-1 to TRBJ1-5; D call uncertain. Germline V gene sequence: CDR1 MNHNS, CDR2 SASEGT. V lost 5 bases to trimming and J lost 4 bases, with 6 bases between them. The CDR3 runs 12 residues.

The chain uses TRBV5-1 and TRBJ2-5; 9 bases fit TRBD2. Trimming removed 0 bases from V and 5 bases from J; junction bases left unmatched: 5. The CDR3 spans 15 residues. Germline CDR1 SGHRS, CDR2 YFSETQ. The CDR3: CASSLAPSGKETQYF. For the CDR3, the DNA is TGCGCCAGCAGCTTGGCGCCTAGCGGGAAGGAGACCCAGTACTTC.

The chain has TRBV18 and TRBJ2-7; D tentatively reads TRBD1 or TRBD2 (5 bases each). Germline CDR1 and CDR2: KGHSH and LQKENI. The ends were cut back, 0 bases at V and 2 bases at J, with 17 bases in the middle. CDR3 length: 17 amino acids. CDR3 DNA sequence: TGTGCCAGCTCACCACCACGTGGGGCCGGGGTAGCCTACGAGCAGTACTTC. This gives the protein CASSPPRGAGVAYEQYF.

The chain employs TRBV5-4 and TRBJ2-3; 10 bases map to TRBD1. The CDR3 has 17 amino acids. In germline, CDR1 is SGHNT, CDR2 YYREEE (reference sequence). V shed 3 bases and J 3 bases; nucleotides not matched to a gene: 10. The CDR3, as DNA: TGTGCCAGCAGCTCCAGAAGTGGACAGGGGGGAACAGATACGCAGTATTTT. It is translated as CASSSRSGQGGTDTQYF.

The gene calls are TRBV4-3 and TRBJ2-1; D unresolved. The V gene's germline CDR1 is LGHNA and CDR2 YSLEER. Trimming left V 1 base short and J 7 bases short, with 14 bases between. The CDR3 has 15 residues. The CDR3 region has the DNA TGCGCCAGCAGCCAAGGACGGAATACGGTAAATGAGCAGTTCTTC. Its protein product is CASSQGRNTVNEQFF.

The gene calls are TRBV4-1 and TRBJ2-3; possible D gene TRBD1, 6 bases. This CDR3 region has 15 residues. CDR1 is MGHRA and CDR2 is YSYEKL in the germline V gene. Trimming took 1 base from V and 6 from J, leaving 14 bases between them. CDR3 sequence reads: CASSQGGGRMDTQYF. CDR3 nucleotide sequence: TGCGCCAGCAGCCAAGGTGGGGGCAGGATGGATACGCAGTATTTT.

The CDR3 spells CASTTYGTGTTQHF. For the CDR3, the DNA is TGTGCCAGTACCACATACGGGACAGGGACAACCCAGCATTTT. V gene TRBV19 combines with J gene TRBJ1-5; 9 bases agree with TRBD1. Losses at the gene ends were 7 bases for V and 11 bases for J; bases not matched to a gene: 12. Germline V gene lookup returns CDR1 LNHDA and CDR2 SQIVND (reference sequence). This CDR3 has 14 amino acids. Full variable domain (remainder filled in from reference TRBV19 and TRBJ1-5): DGGITQSPKYLFRKEGQNVTLSCEQNLNHDAMYWYRQDPGQGLRLIYYSQIVNDFQKGDIAEGYSVSREKKESFPLTVTSAQKNPTAFYLCASTTYGTGTTQHFGDGTRLSIL.

The V gene is TRBV6-5, the J gene TRBJ1-1, with 7 bases fitting TRBD1. Per the germline V gene, CDR1 is MNHEY and CDR2 is SVGAGI. With V trimmed by 2 bases and J by 8 bases, 5 bases remained unmatched. The CDR3 has 13 amino acids. CDR3 in amino acids: CASSYDRVLEAFF. As DNA, the CDR3 is TGTGCCAGCAGTTACGACAGGGTGTTGGAAGCTTTCTTT.

The chain recombines TRBV13 with TRBJ1-2; 7 nucleotides agree with TRBD1. V trimming: 2 bases; J trimming: 1 base; junction bases outside the gene matches: 7. This CDR3 has 16 amino acids. Germline CDR1 is PRHDT and CDR2 is FYEKMQ (reference sequence). CDR3 nucleotide sequence: TGTGCCAGCAGCTTAAGGGGACAGAGAAGTAACTATGGCTACACCTTC. Residues: CASSLRGQRSNYGYTF.

V and J are TRBV13 and TRBJ2-1, with 7 bases lining up with TRBD2. The germline CDR1 and CDR2 sequences are PRHDT and FYEKMQ (reference sequence). Trimming cost V 5 bases and J 5 bases; bases outside gene matches: 6. The CDR3 contains 14 residues. CDR3 in DNA: TGTGCCAGCAGCAGGCGGGGGTCCGACAATGAGCAGTTCTTC. Its protein is CASSRRGSDNEQFF. The full variable domain, with the rest looked up from reference TRBV13 and TRBJ2-1, is AAGVIQSPRHLIKEKRETATLKCYPIPRHDTVYWYQQGPGQDPQFLISFYEKMQSDKGSIPDRFSAQQFSDYHSELNMSSLELGDSALYFCASSRRGSDNEQFFGPGTRLTVL.

This rearrangement joins TRBV5-8 to TRBJ1-2; a weak D match, TRBD1 (6 bases). The V gene lost 4 bases and the J gene lost 6 bases, with 13 bases spanning the gap. CDR1 is SGHTS, CDR2 YDEGEE, per germline. This CDR3 has 13 residues. DNA for the CDR3: TGTGCCAGCAGCCCGATGGACAGACATGGCTACACCTTC. This gives the protein CASSPMDRHGYTF.

V is TRBV4-1 and J is TRBJ2-7; the match to TRBD1 covers 8 bases. V lost 1 base and J lost 7; bases outside the gene matches: 9. This CDR3 has 15 residues. Looked up from germline, CDR1 is MGHRA and CDR2 is YSYEKL. CDR3 loop: CASSQAPGQEREQYF. The CDR3 region has the DNA TGCGCCAGCAGCCAAGCCCCGGGACAGGAGCGGGAGCAGTACTTC.

The chain is built from TRBV11-2 and TRBJ2-7, with D unresolved. CDR3 size: 16 residues. The germline V gene has CDR1 SGHAT and CDR2 FQNNGV. Trimming shortened V by 6 bases and J by 1 base, and 19 bases separated the two germline ends. CDR3 sequence: CASSHYTRAFSYEQYF. CDR3 DNA sequence: TGTGCCAGCAGTCACTATACCCGGGCTTTTTCCTACGAGCAGTACTTC.

This rearrangement joins TRBV13 to TRBJ2-3; D tentatively fits TRBD1 or TRBD2 (5 bases each). Trimming pared 3 bases from V and 0 bases from J, leaving 7 bases between. The CDR3 contains 14 residues. Looked up from germline, CDR1 is PRHDT and CDR2 is FYEKMQ (reference sequence). The CDR3 is CASSFGASTDTQYF. DNA for the CDR3: TGTGCCAGCAGCTTCGGGGCTAGCACAGATACGCAGTATTTT. Combining the CDR3 with reference TRBV13 and TRBJ2-3 gives the whole variable domain AAGVIQSPRHLIKEKRETATLKCYPIPRHDTVYWYQQGPGQDPQFLISFYEKMQSDKGSIPDRFSAQQFSDYHSELNMSSLELGDSALYFCASSFGASTDTQYFGPGTRLTVL.

This chain uses TRBV7-2 with TRBJ2-7; possibly TRBD1 or TRBD2 for D (5 bases each). This CDR3 has 16 residues. CDR1 and CDR2 (germline): SGHTA, FQGNSA. The V end lost 1 base, the J end lost 2 bases, and 15 bases lay between the germline ends. The CDR3 DNA reads TGTGCCAGCAGCTTAGGGGACCGGAGGCCCACCTACGAGCAGTACTTC. This sequence encodes CASSLGDRRPTYEQYF.

The chain recombines TRBV5-1 with TRBJ1-2; perhaps TRBD1 as D (5 bases). The CDR3 length is 16 residues. The V gene's germline CDR1 is SGHRS and CDR2 YFSETQ. V lost 5 bases to trimming and J lost 3 bases, with 20 bases between them. CDR3 in amino acids: CASRKFDSPVDYGYTF. CDR3 sequence (DNA): TGCGCCAGCAGAAAATTCGACAGCCCAGTCGACTATGGCTACACCTTC.

The chain joins TRBV18 to TRBJ2-3; 7 bases are shared with TRBD1. Germline CDR1 reads KGHSH; CDR2 reads LQKENI. The V segment lost 3 bases and the J segment 4 bases; nucleotides outside the gene matches: 7. This CDR3 is 15 amino acids long. CDR3 coding DNA: TGTGCCAGCTCACCTGTAACAGGGGTGGCAGATACGCAGTATTTT. Amino acid sequence: CASSPVTGVADTQYF.

The CDR3 is CASSELGPLDTQYF. The DNA of the CDR3 is TGTGCCAGCAGTGAACTGGGCCCTTTGGATACGCAGTATTTT. The chain has TRBV25-1 and TRBJ2-3; unclear D gene. Trimming pared 2 bases from V and 6 bases from J, leaving 12 bases between. CDR3 length: 14 amino acids. CDR1 is MGHDK and CDR2 is SYGVNS in the germline V gene.

This chain uses TRBV18 with TRBJ2-5, with D tentatively TRBD1 or TRBD2 (5 bases each). V shed 3 bases and J shed 5 bases, with 16 bases lying between them. The CDR3 spans 15 residues. Germline-derived CDR1 and CDR2 are KGHSH and LQKENI. Here the CDR3 reads CASSPRPGSGETQYF. The CDR3 bases are TGTGCCAGCTCACCCCGCCCGGGGTCAGGGGAGACCCAGTACTTC. The full variable domain, its missing parts supplied by reference TRBV18 and TRBJ2-5, is NAGVMQNPRHLVRRRGQEARLRCSPMKGHSHVYWYRQLPEEGLKFMVYLQKENIIDESGMPKERFSAEFPKEGPSILRIQQVVRGDSAAYFCASSPRPGSGETQYFGPGTRLLVL.

The chain uses TRBV29-1 and TRBJ2-2, with 8 bases lining up with TRBD2. Germline CDR1 reads SQVTM; CDR2 reads ANQGSEA. The CDR3 is 13 amino acids. V was pared by 5 bases and J by 6 bases, with 5 bases of the junction left unmatched. CDR3 sequence (DNA): TGCAGCGTTACGACGACTAGCGCCGGGGAGCTGTTTTTT. It yields the protein CSVTTTSAGELFF.

The chain couples TRBV28 to TRBJ1-4; D remains ambiguous. The CDR3 covers 14 residues. Germline-derived CDR1 and CDR2 are MDHEN and SYDVKM. Trimming stripped 3 bases from V and 0 bases from J, with 5 bases between. The CDR3 DNA follows: TGTGCCAGCAGTTTCACTGCAACTAATGAAAAACTGTTTTTT. It is translated as CASSFTATNEKLFF.

The gene calls are TRBV9 and TRBJ1-1; D not certain. The germline V and J ends were trimmed by 0 bases and 5 bases, with 17 bases remaining between them. The CDR3 totals 16 residues. From germline, CDR1 is SGDLS and CDR2 YYNGEE. In DNA form, the CDR3 reads TGTGCCAGCAGCGTAGTATCCTCGGCCGCGGGTACTGAAGCTTTCTTT. This codes for CASSVVSSAAGTEAFF.

The chain carries TRBV7-9 and TRBJ2-3, with a possible D match to TRBD1 (5 bases). Per the germline V gene, CDR1 is SEHNR and CDR2 is FQNEAQ (reference sequence). This CDR3 comprises 16 residues. Trimming stripped 1 base from V and 0 bases from J, with 11 bases between. CDR3 sequence (DNA): TGTGCCAGCAGCTTAGTCCCAGGGCAAAGCACAGATACGCAGTATTTT. The encoded protein is CASSLVPGQSTDTQYF.

The chain recombines TRBV28 with TRBJ1-3; maybe TRBD1 (5 bases). CDR3 size: 17 residues. From germline, CDR1 is MDHEN and CDR2 SYDVKM. V was shortened by 5 bases and J by 0 bases, with 17 bases between the two germline ends. CDR3 sequence: CASSGLGGYGSGNTIYF. DNA for the CDR3: TGTGCCAGCAGTGGGCTGGGGGGATACGGCTCTGGAAACACCATATATTTT.

This sequence joins TRBV28 and TRBJ1-2; TRBD1 matches at 8 bases. Unmatched junction bases numbered 10, after V lost 6 bases and J lost 4 bases. This CDR3 region has 15 residues. Germline CDR1 MDHEN, CDR2 SYDVKM. Written as DNA, the CDR3 is TGTGCCAGCAGCATCCCTTGGACAGGGACCTATGGCTACACCTTC. This sequence encodes CASSIPWTGTYGYTF.

The chain links TRBV5-1 to TRBJ1-4; D is unclear. The ends were cut back, 7 bases at V and 7 bases at J, with 17 bases in the middle. Per the germline V gene, CDR1 is SGHRS and CDR2 is YFSETQ. This CDR3 has 14 amino acids. The CDR3 DNA reads TGCGCCAGCCACGTAGGGAATCCGGGTGAAAAACTGTTTTTT. This gives the protein CASHVGNPGEKLFF.

This chain uses TRBV7-2 with TRBJ2-2, with D perhaps matching TRBD1 (5 bases). Looked up from germline, CDR1 is SGHTA and CDR2 is FQGNSA. The length of the CDR3 is 14 residues. The V end lost 4 bases, the J end lost 1 base, and 7 bases lay between the germline ends. DNA of the CDR3: TGTGCCAGCAGCTCAACAGGGAACACCGGGGAGCTGTTTTTT. Its protein product is CASSSTGNTGELFF.

This clone has just one count. The chain employs TRBV5-4 and TRBJ1-4, with D hard to call. V was trimmed by 0 bases and J by 0 bases, leaving 9 bases between them. This CDR3 is 16 amino acids long. Germline assignment: CDR1 SGHNT and CDR2 YYREEE (reference sequence). The DNA of the CDR3 is TGTGCCAGCAGCTTGGATAGGTTTGCAACTAATGAAAAACTGTTTTTT. Protein product: CASSLDRFATNEKLFF.